This TCR beta chain was documented in a study of blood T cells in healthy people across ages. With a J-beta primer mix and a sample-barcoded 5' primer, a second PCR ran roughly 6 to 11 cycles. TCRdb analysed the 5' RACE reads with MiXCR anew, one entry per CDR3 protein. The profile shows roughly 1.6 million distinct CDR3 sequences, roughly 30% of them singletons. CDR1 and CDR2 (germline): ENHRY, SYGVKD. The J segment lost 8 bases and the V segment lost 2 bases, leaving 7 bases of the junction unmatched. The CDR3 length is 14 residues. The source material was blood. The V gene is TRBV10-3, the J gene TRBJ2-3, with 7 bases that match TRBD2. This sequence was found in a woman between 25 and 40 years old in good health. CDR3 amino acids: CAISEERGPGTQYF. The CDR3 region has the DNA TGTGCCATCAGTGAGGAGCGGGGCCCCGGTACGCAGTATTTT.